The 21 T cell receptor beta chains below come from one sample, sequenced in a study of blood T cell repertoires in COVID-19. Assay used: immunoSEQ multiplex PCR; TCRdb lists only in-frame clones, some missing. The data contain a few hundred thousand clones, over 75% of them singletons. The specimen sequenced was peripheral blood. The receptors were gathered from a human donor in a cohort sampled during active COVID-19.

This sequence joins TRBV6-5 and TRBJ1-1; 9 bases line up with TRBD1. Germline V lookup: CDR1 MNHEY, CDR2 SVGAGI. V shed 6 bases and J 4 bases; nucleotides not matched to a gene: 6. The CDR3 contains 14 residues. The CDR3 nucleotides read TGTGCCAGCAGGGGGGGACAGGGTCCCACTGAAGCTTTCTTT. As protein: CASRGGQGPTEAFF.

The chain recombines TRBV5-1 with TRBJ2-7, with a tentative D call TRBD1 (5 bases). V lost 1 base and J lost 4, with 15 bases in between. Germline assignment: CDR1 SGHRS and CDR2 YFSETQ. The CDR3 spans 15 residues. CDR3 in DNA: TGCGCCAGCAGCTTGAGGTCAGGGCAGATGTACGAGCAGTACTTC. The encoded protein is CASSLRSGQMYEQYF.

In DNA, the CDR3 is TGTGCCAGCAGCTTTTCTAGGGCCACTAGCTCCTACAATGAGCAGTTCTTC. Its protein product is CASSFSRATSSYNEQFF. The genes are TRBV27 and TRBJ2-1; weak D call: TRBD2 (5 bases). V gave up 6 bases and J gave up 0 bases, with 18 bases separating them. The CDR3 runs to 17 residues. Germline CDR1 reads MNHEY; CDR2 reads SMNVEV (reference sequence).

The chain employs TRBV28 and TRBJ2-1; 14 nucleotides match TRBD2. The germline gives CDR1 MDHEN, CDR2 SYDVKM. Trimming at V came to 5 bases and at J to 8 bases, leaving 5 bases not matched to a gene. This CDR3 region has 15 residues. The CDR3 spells CASSPPGLAGDEQFF. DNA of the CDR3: TGTGCCAGCAGTCCACCGGGACTAGCGGGGGATGAGCAGTTCTTC.

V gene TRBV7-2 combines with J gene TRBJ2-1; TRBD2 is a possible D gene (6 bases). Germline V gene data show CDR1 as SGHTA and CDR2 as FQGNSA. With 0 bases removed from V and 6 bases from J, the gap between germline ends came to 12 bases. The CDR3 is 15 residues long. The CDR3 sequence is CASSLASGPGNEQFF. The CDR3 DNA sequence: TGTGCCAGCAGCTTAGCTAGCGGTCCTGGCAATGAGCAGTTCTTC.

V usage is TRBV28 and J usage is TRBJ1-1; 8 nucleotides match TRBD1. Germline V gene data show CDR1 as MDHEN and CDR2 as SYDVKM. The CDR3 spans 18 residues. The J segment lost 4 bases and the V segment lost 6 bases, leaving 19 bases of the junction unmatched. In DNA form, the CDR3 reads TGTGCCAGCAGCTCTCCTGACAGGGGCCCACTACTCCGCACTGAAGCTTTCTTT. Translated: CASSSPDRGPLLRTEAFF. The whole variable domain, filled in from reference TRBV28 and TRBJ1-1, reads DVKVTQSSRYLVKRTGEKVFLECVQDMDHENMFWYRQDPGLGLRLIYFSYDVKMKEKGDIPEGYSVSREKKERFSLILESASTNQTSMYLCASSSPDRGPLLRTEAFFGQGTRLTVV.

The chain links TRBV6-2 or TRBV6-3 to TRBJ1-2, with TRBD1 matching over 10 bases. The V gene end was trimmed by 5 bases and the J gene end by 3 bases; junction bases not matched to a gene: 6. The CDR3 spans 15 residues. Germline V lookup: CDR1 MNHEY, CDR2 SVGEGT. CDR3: CASSLAGQGDYGYTF. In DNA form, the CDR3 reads TGTGCCAGCAGTCTCGCCGGACAGGGGGACTATGGCTACACCTTC.

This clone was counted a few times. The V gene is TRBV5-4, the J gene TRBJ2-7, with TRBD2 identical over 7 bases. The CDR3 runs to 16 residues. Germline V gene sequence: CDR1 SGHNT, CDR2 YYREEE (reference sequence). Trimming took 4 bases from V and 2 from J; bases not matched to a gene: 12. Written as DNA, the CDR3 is TGTGCCAGCAGCCCCTCGGGAGGCGGGTGGGCCTACGAGCAGTACTTC. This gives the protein CASSPSGGGWAYEQYF.

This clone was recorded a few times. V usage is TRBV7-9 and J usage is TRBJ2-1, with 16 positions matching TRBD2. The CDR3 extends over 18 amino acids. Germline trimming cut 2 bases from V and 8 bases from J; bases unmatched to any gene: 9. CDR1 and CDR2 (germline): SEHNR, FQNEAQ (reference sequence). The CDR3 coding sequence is TGTGCCAGCAGCTTAAACCCGGGACTAGCGGGAGGGCCCCATGAGCAGTTCTTC. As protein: CASSLNPGLAGGPHEQFF.

The CDR3 reads CAIEGALYEQYF. CDR3 coding DNA: TGTGCCATTGAGGGCGCTCTCTACGAGCAGTACTTC. The gene calls are TRBV11-2 and TRBJ2-7; D is perhaps TRBD2 (5 bases). Trimming removed 10 bases from V and 3 bases from J, with 13 bases in between. This CDR3 region has 12 residues. The V gene's germline CDR1 is SGHAT and CDR2 FQNNGV. Based on the CDR3 plus reference TRBV11-2 and TRBJ2-7, the full variable domain is EAGVAQSPRYKIIEKRQSVAFWCNPISGHATLYWYQQILGQGPKLLIQFQNNGVVDDSQLPKDRFSAERLKGVDSTLKIQPAKLEDSAVYLCAIEGALYEQYFGPGTRLTVT.

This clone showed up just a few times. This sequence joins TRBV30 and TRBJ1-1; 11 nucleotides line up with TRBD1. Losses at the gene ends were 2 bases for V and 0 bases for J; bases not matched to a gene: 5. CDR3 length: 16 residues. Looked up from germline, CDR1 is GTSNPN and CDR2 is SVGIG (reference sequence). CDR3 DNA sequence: TGTGCCTGGAGTAGAGGACAGGGGGCGATGAACACTGAAGCTTTCTTT. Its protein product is CAWSRGQGAMNTEAFF.

CDR3 region: CASSPGETSNQPQHF. CDR3 sequence (DNA): TGTGCCAGCAGCCCAGGGGAAACGAGCAATCAGCCCCAGCATTTT. The chain combines TRBV7-8 with TRBJ1-5; D may be TRBD1 (6 bases). This CDR3 has 15 amino acids. V gave up 5 bases and J gave up 1 base, with 12 bases separating them. Germline V gene lookup returns CDR1 SGHVS and CDR2 FQNEAQ.

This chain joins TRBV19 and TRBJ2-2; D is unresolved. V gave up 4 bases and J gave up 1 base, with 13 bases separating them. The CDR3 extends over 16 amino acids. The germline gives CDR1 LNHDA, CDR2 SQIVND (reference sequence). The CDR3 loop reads CASSTHALLNTGELFF. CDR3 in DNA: TGTGCCAGTAGTACCCACGCGCTACTGAACACCGGGGAGCTGTTTTTT.

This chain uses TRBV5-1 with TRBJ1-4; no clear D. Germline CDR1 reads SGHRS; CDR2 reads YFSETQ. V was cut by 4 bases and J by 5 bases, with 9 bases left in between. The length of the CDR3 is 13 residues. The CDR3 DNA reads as TGCGCCAGCAGCGCCGGAGTCAATGAAAAACTGTTTTTT. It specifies CASSAGVNEKLFF.

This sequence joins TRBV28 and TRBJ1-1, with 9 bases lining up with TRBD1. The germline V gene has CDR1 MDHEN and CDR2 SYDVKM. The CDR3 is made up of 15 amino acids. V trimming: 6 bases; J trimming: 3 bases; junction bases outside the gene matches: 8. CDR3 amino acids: CASRTGGVGDTEAFF. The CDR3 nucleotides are TGTGCCAGCAGGACAGGGGGGGTTGGGGACACTGAAGCTTTCTTT.

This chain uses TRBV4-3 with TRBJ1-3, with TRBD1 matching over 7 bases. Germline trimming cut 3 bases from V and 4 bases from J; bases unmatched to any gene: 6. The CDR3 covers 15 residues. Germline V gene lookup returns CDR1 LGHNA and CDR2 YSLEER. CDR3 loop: CASSHTQGVGNTIYF. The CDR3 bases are TGCGCCAGCAGCCATACTCAGGGGGTCGGAAACACCATATATTTT.

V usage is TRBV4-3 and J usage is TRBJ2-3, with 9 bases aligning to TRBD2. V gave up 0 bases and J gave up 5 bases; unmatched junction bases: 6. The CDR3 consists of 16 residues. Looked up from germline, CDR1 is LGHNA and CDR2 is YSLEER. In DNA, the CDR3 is TGCGCCAGCAGCCAAGACTCCGCGGGGGGGCAAGATACGCAGTATTTT. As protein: CASSQDSAGGQDTQYF.

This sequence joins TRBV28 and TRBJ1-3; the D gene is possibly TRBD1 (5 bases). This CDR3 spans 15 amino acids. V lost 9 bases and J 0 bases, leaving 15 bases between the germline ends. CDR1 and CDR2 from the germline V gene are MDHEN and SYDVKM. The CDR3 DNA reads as TGTGCCAGGGGGTGGGGCCTGATCTCTGGAAACACCATATATTTT. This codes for CARGWGLISGNTIYF.

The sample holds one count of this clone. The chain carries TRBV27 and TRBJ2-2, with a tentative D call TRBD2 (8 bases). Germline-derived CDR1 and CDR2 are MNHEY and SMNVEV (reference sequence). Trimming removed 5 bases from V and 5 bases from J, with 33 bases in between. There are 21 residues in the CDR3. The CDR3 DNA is TGTGCCAGCAGTCCGCCCTCGACAGGGAGAGACGTTGCGGGGGGTACCGGGGAGCTGTTTTTT. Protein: CASSPPSTGRDVAGGTGELFF.

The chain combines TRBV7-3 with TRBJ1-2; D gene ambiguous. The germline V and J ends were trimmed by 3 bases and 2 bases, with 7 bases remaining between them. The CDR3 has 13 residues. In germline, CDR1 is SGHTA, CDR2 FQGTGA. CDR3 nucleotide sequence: TGTGCCAGCAGCTTTGGAGGGAACTATGGCTACACCTTC. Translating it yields CASSFGGNYGYTF.

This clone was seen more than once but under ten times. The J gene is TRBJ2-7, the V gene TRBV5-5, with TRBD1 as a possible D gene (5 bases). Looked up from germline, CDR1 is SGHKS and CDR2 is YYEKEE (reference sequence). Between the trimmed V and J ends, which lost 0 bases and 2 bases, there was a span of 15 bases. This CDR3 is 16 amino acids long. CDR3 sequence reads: CASSLGGRLSTYEQYF. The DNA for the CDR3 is TGTGCCAGCAGCTTGGGGGGCAGACTCTCCACCTACGAGCAGTACTTC.